These 8 T cell receptor beta chains came from one sample sequenced in a study of CD8 T cells in Susac syndrome. Random hexamers were used to reverse transcribe roughly 0.45 to 1 ug of RNA. TCRdb ran MiXCR on the immunoSEQ multiplex PCR reads and lists one entry per CDR3 protein. The table has fewer than 90,000 distinct CDR3 sequences, under 95% seen once. Specimen: CD8+ T cells from PBMCs. These receptors came from a human donor with Susac syndrome.

The J gene is TRBJ2-7, the V gene TRBV21-1; TRBD1, the table's D call, was not compared with the DNA. TRBV21-1 is a recognized pseudogene. The CDR3 has 13 amino acids. The CDR3 here is CASSDTGDHEQYF. The DNA for the CDR3 is TGTGCCAGCAGCGATACAGGGGACCACGAGCAGTACTTC.

The chain recombines TRBV28 with TRBJ1-5; D uncertain. The CDR3 spans 13 residues. The germline V and J ends were trimmed by 6 bases and 5 bases, with 11 bases remaining between them. Looked up from germline, CDR1 is MDHEN and CDR2 is SYDVKM. Here the CDR3 DNA reads TGTGCCAGCAGCTCGGCCCGAGATCAGCCCCAGCATTTT. Amino acid sequence: CASSSARDQPQHF.

The J gene is TRBJ2-7, the V gene TRBV19; D unclear. V lost 4 bases and J 3 bases, leaving 10 bases between the germline ends. Germline CDR1 reads LNHDA; CDR2 reads SQIVND (reference sequence). The CDR3 loop spans 13 amino acids. The CDR3, as DNA: TGTGCCAGTAGTAGTACATCGGACTACGAGCAGTACTTC. It specifies CASSSTSDYEQYF.

This rearrangement joins TRBV3-1 to TRBJ2-1, with D maybe TRBD2 (6 bases). Germline CDR1 reads LGHDT; CDR2 reads YNNKEL (reference sequence). The CDR3 is made up of 14 amino acids. V lost 4 bases and J lost 2, with 9 bases in between. This CDR3 reads CASSLTGAYNEQFF. The CDR3 DNA follows: TGTGCCAGCAGCCTAACGGGGGCCTACAATGAGCAGTTCTTC.

CDR3 residues: CASSQDGAGTDTQYF. Here the CDR3 DNA reads TGTGCCAGCAGCCAAGATGGTGCGGGCACAGATACGCAGTATTTT. This chain connects TRBV14 to TRBJ2-3; D is uncertain. Trimming shortened V by 0 bases and J by 1 base, and 8 bases separated the two germline ends. CDR1 and CDR2 (germline): SGHDN, FVKESK. This CDR3 has 15 amino acids.

V usage is TRBV5-1 and J usage is TRBJ2-3; 7 bases fit TRBD1. Trimming at V came to 1 base and at J to 0 bases, leaving 2 bases not matched to a gene. The CDR3 is 15 residues long. Germline V lookup: CDR1 SGHRS, CDR2 YFSETQ. CDR3 in amino acids: CASSLLQGSTDTQYF. The CDR3 nucleotides read TGCGCCAGCAGCTTGCTACAGGGGAGCACAGATACGCAGTATTTT.

This chain uses TRBV5-1 with TRBJ2-5; D is possibly TRBD1 or TRBD2 (5 bases each). V was shortened by 7 bases and J by 4 bases, with 17 bases between the two germline ends. Germline V CDR1 and CDR2: SGHRS, YFSETQ. The CDR3 is made up of 14 amino acids. The CDR3 nucleotides are TGCGCCAGCCCCCGGGGACGCGGAGGAGAGACCCAGTACTTC. Protein sequence: CASPRGRGGETQYF. Looking up the rest from reference TRBV5-1 and TRBJ2-5 gives the full variable domain: KAGVTQTPRYLIKTRGQQVTLSCSPISGHRSVSWYQQTPGQGLQFLFEYFSETQRNKGNFPGRFSGRQFSNSRSEMNVSTLELGDSALYLCASPRGRGGETQYFGPGTRLLVL.

The rearrangement joins TRBV9 to TRBJ2-1; 8 bases are a match to TRBD2. This CDR3 is 16 amino acids long. The germline V gene encodes CDR1 SGDLS and CDR2 YYNGEE. The J segment lost 0 bases and the V segment lost 3 bases, leaving 5 bases of the junction unmatched. The CDR3 loop reads CASSATGTSSYNEQFF. Here the CDR3 DNA reads TGTGCCAGCAGCGCGACCGGGACTAGCTCCTACAATGAGCAGTTCTTC.